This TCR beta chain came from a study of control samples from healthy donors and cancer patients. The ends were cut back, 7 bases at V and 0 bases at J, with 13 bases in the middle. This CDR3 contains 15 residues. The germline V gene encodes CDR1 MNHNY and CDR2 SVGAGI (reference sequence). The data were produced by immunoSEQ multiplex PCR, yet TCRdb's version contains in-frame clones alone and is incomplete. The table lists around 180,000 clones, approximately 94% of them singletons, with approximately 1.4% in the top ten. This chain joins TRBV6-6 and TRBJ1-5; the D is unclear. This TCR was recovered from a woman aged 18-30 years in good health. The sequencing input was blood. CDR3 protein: CASTLQRDSNQPQHF. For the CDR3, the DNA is TGTGCCAGCACCCTCCAGCGAGATAGCAATCAGCCCCAGCATTTT.